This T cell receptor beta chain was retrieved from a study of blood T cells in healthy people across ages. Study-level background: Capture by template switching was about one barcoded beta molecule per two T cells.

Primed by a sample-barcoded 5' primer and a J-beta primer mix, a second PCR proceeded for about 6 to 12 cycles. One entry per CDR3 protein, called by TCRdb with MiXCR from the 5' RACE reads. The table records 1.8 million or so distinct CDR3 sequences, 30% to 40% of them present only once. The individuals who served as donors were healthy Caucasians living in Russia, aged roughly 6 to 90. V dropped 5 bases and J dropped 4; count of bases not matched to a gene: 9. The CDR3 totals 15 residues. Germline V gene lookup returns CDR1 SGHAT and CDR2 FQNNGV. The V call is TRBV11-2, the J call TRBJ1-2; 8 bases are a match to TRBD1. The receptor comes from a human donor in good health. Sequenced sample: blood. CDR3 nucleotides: TGTGCCAGCAGCCCACCAGGGGGCTTGGGCTATGGCTACACCTTC. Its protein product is CASSPPGGLGYGYTF.